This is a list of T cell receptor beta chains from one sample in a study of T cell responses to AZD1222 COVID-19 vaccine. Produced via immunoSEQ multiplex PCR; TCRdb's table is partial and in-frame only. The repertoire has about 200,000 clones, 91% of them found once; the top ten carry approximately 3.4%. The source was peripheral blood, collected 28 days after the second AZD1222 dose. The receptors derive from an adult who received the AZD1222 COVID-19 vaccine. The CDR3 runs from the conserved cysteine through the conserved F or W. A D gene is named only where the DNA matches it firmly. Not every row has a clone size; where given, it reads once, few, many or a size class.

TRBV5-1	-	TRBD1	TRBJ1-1	CASSITGGRNTEAFF	TGCGCCAGCAGCATAACAGGGGGTAGGAACACTGAAGCTTTCTTT
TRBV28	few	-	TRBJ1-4	CASSTTRQIGKLFF	TGTGCCAGCAGTACTACGAGACAGATTGGAAAACTGTTTTTT
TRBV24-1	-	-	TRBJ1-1	CATRPPTGEAFF	TGTGCCACCAGGCCACCTACAGGTGAAGCTTTCTTT
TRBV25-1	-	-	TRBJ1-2	CASSESRDYGYTF	TGTGCCAGCAGTGAATCTAGGGACTATGGCTACACCTTC
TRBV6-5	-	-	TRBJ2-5	CASTPGQPETQYF	TGTGCCAGCACACCGGGACAACCAGAGACCCAGTACTTC
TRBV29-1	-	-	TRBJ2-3	CSVEGHSGITDTQYF	TGCAGCGTTGAGGGCCATTCAGGGATCACAGATACGCAGTATTTT
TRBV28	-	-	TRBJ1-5	CASSFLGGSRQPQHF	TGTGCCAGCAGTTTCCTCGGGGGAAGCCGCCAGCCCCAGCATTTT
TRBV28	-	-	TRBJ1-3	CASREPASGNTIYF	TGTGCCAGCAGGGAGCCGGCTTCTGGAAACACCATATATTTT
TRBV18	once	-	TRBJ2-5	CASSPQTVGETQYF	TGTGCCAGCTCACCCCAGACAGTGGGAGAGACCCAGTACTTC
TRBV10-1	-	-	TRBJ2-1	CASSSYNEQFF	TGCGCCAGCTCTAGCTACAATGAGCAGTTCTTC
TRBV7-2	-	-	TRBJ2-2	CASSLLRSGELFF	TGTGCCAGCAGCTTATTAAGGTCCGGGGAGCTGTTTTTT
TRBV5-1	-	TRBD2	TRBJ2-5	CASSSGVTSGRETQYF	TGCGCCAGCAGCTCTGGGGTGACTAGCGGGAGGGAGACCCAGTACTTC
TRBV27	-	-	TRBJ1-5	CASSLFSDVEGAQHF	TGTGCCAGCAGTTTATTTAGTGACGTCGAGGGGGCCCAGCATTTT
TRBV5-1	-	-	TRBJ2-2	CASSLAEVDTGELFF	TGCGCCAGCAGCTTGGCGGAGGTTGACACCGGGGAGCTGTTTTTT
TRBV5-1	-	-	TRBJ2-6	CASSLARGSGANVLTF	TGCGCCAGCAGCTTGGCGAGGGGTAGTGGGGCCAACGTCCTGACTTTC
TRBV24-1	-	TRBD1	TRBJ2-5	CATSDPTGDETQYF	TGTGCCACCAGTGACCCCACAGGGGACGAGACCCAGTACTTC
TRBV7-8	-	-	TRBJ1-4	CASSLRPGSNEKLFF	TGTGCCAGCAGCTTACGGCCAGGATCTAATGAAAAACTGTTTTTT
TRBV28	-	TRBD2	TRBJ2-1	CAGSSGSYNEQFF	TGTGCCGGATCTAGCGGCTCCTACAATGAGCAGTTCTTC
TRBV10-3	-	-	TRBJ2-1	CAISYDPAEQFF	TGTGCCATCAGTTACGACCCCGCGGAGCAGTTCTTC
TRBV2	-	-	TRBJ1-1	CASRVDRPYMNTEAFF	TGTGCCAGCAGGGTAGACAGACCTTACATGAACACTGAAGCTTTCTTT
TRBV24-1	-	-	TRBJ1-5	CATSPGYSNQPQHF	TGTGCCACGTCTCCAGGATATAGCAATCAGCCCCAGCATTTT
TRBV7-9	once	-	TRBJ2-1	CASSIWRGVSYNEQFF	TGTGCCAGCAGCATTTGGAGGGGGGTGTCCTACAATGAGCAGTTCTTC
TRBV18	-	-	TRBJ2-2	CASSLAGENTGELFF	TGTGCCAGCTCCCTGGCAGGAGAGAACACCGGGGAGCTGTTTTTT
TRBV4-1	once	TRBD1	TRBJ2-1	CASSHHRDRANNEQFF	TGCGCCAGCAGCCACCACCGGGACAGGGCAAACAATGAGCAGTTCTTC
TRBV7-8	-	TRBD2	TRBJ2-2	CASSSGLAGAGELFF	TGTGCCAGCAGCTCGGGACTAGCGGGAGCCGGGGAGCTGTTTTTT
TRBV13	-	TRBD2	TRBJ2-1	CASSPEGTSVGNEQFF	TGTGCCAGCAGCCCGGAGGGGACTAGCGTCGGAAATGAGCAGTTCTTC
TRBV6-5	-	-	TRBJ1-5	CASSSTPGVGQPQHF	TGTGCCAGCAGTTCTACCCCCGGCGTTGGGCAGCCCCAGCATTTT
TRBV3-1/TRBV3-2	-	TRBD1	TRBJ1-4	CASSSPGGDRGLSGEKLFF	TGTGCCAGCAGCTCCCCTGGGGGGGACAGGGGGCTTTCGGGAGAAAAACTGTTTTTT
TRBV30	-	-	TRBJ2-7	CAWSGLENYEQYF	TGTGCCTGGAGTGGGTTGGAGAACTACGAGCAGTACTTC